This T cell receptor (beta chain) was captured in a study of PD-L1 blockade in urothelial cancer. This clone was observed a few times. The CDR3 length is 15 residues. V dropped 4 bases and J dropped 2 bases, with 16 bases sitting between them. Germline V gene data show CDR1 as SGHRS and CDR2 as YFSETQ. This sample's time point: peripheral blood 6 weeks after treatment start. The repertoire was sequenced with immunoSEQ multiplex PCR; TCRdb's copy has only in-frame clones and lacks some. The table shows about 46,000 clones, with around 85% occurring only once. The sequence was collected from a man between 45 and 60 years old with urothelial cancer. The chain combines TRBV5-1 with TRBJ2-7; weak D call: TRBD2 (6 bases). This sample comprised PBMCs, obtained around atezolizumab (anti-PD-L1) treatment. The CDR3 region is CASSQPGGATYEQYF. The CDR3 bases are TGCGCCAGCAGCCAACCAGGAGGGGCGACCTACGAGCAGTACTTC.